Given below is one TCR beta chain in context. Antigen specificity is unknown. Primers: 60 Vbeta forward and 13 Jbeta reverse. Sequencing was performed with immunoSEQ multiplex PCR; in TCRdb, only in-frame clones are kept and a portion is missing. The sample consists of over 95,000 clones, under 90% of them appearing once. Though probably carrying unrecorded immune exposures, donors were nominally healthy at sampling. The data originate from a study of cytomegalovirus exposure and HLA in healthy donors. Looking at the study overall: The early release's HLA-typed donors yielded approximately 81 million unique TCRs. Findings of the study overall: Association of a missense DCLRE1C variant with TCR beta V- and J-gene trimming was reported in a later analysis. The study recorded 160 or so TCR beta chains that were cytomegalovirus-associated.

Germline V gene sequence: CDR1 WNHNN, CDR2 SYGVQD (reference sequence). This CDR3 is built from 13 residues. V was clipped by 7 bases and J by 5 bases, with 14 bases between them. Material: PBMCs. The V call is TRBV10-1, the J call TRBJ1-1; D is possibly TRBD1 (6 bases). This TCR derives from a woman in her late teens or twenties in good health and CMV-seronegative. The CDR3 sequence: CASIWGQETEAFF. The CDR3 region has the DNA TGCGCCAGCATATGGGGACAAGAAACTGAAGCTTTCTTT.